A selection of T cell receptor beta chains follows, all from one sample in a study of blood T cell repertoires in COVID-19. Assay used: immunoSEQ multiplex PCR; TCRdb lists only in-frame clones, some missing. The sample contains about 670,000 clones, 70% to 90% of which appear only once. Sequencing was performed on peripheral blood. The origin of the receptors is a woman aged 18-29 years with acute or convalescent COVID-19. Both conserved end residues are part of each CDR3. A D gene is named only where the DNA matches it firmly.

>TRBV19|TRBJ1-2|14|TRBD1
CASISTGLVGGYTF
TGTGCCAGTATCTCGACAGGGCTCGTTGGTGGCTACACCTTC
>TRBV18|TRBJ1-1|14|NA
CASSYSGSDTEAFF
TGTGCCAGCTCGTACTCAGGGTCAGACACTGAAGCTTTCTTT
>TRBV12-2|TRBJ1-2|14|NA
CASRLNGRHYGYTF
TGTGCAAGTCGCCTCAATGGGAGGCACTATGGCTACACCTTC
>TRBV2|TRBJ1-2|13|NA
CASSNAGTGGYTF
TGTGCCAGCAGTAATGCAGGTACGGGAGGCTACACCTTC
>TRBV29-1|TRBJ1-1|12|TRBD1
CSTTGGKAEAFF
TGCAGCACGACAGGGGGGAAGGCTGAAGCTTTCTTT
>TRBV9|TRBJ2-3|16|NA
CASSVGRGMKTDTQYF
TGTGCCAGCAGCGTAGGGAGAGGGATGAAAACAGATACGCAGTATTTT
>TRBV6-5|TRBJ1-3|15|NA
CASRQDRISGNTIYF
TGTGCCAGCAGGCAAGACAGAATCTCTGGAAACACCATATATTTT
>TRBV3-1/TRBV3-2|TRBJ1-1|12|NA
CASSQDGGGAFF
TGTGCCAGCAGCCAAGATGGCGGGGGGGCTTTCTTT
>TRBV6-5|TRBJ1-5|15|TRBD1
CASRRDRSGVEPQHF
TGTGCCAGCAGACGGGACAGATCAGGGGTTGAGCCCCAGCATTTT
>TRBV2|TRBJ2-3|16|NA
CASIRKEQGGTDTQYF
TGTGCCAGCATCAGAAAGGAACAGGGTGGCACAGATACGCAGTATTTT
>TRBV9|TRBJ2-2|16|TRBD2
CASSPSGGANTGELFF
TGTGCCAGCAGTCCTAGCGGGGGAGCGAACACCGGGGAGCTGTTTTTT